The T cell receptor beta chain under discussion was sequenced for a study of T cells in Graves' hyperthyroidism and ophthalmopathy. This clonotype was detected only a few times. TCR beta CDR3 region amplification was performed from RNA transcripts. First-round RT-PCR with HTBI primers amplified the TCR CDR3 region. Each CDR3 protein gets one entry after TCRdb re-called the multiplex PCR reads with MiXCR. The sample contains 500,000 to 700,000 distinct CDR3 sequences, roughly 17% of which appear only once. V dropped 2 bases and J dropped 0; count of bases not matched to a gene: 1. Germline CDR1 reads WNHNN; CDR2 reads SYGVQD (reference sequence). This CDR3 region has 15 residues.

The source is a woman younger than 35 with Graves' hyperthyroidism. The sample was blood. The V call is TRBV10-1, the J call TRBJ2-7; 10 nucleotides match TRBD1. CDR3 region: CASSEGQGGSYEQYF. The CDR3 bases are TGCGCCAGCAGTGAGGGACAGGGGGGCTCCTACGAGCAGTACTTC.